Below are 29 T cell receptor beta chains sequenced from a single sample in a study of T cells in Graves' hyperthyroidism and ophthalmopathy. TCR beta CDR3 region amplification was performed from RNA transcripts. TCR CDR3 regions were first amplified by RT-PCR with HTBI primers. A single record per CDR3 protein comes from TCRdb applying MiXCR to the multiplex PCR reads. Of roughly 360,000 distinct CDR3 sequences in the sample, roughly 13% were seen once. The sequenced sample was blood. Every receptor here comes from a young man with Graves' hyperthyroidism that later progressed to Graves' ophthalmopathy.

A single count supports this clonotype. The chain is built from TRBV15 and TRBJ2-3; 8 bases match TRBD2. Germline loops: CDR1 LNHNV, CDR2 YYDKDF (reference sequence). This CDR3 has 16 residues. V was pared by 5 bases and J by 0 bases, with 7 bases of the junction left unmatched. The CDR3 here is CATSSGRGASTDTQYF. CDR3 nucleotide sequence: TGTGCCACCAGCTCCGGGAGGGGAGCTAGCACAGATACGCAGTATTTT. The full variable domain, in which reference TRBV15 and TRBJ2-3 provide the parts outside the CDR3, is DAMVIQNPRYQVTQFGKPVTLSCSQTLNHNVMYWYQQKSSQAPKLLFHYYDKDFNNEADTPDNFQSRRPNTSFCFLDIRSPGLGDTAMYLCATSSGRGASTDTQYFGPGTRLTVL.

The rearrangement links TRBV5-5 to TRBJ2-1; tentatively, D is TRBD2 (6 bases). Germline V CDR1 and CDR2: SGHKS, YYEKEE (reference sequence). V gave up 0 bases and J gave up 0 bases, with 13 bases separating them. This CDR3 region has 17 residues. CDR3 sequence (DNA): TGTGCCAGCAGCTTGGTCGAGGACTATAGCTCCTACAATGAGCAGTTCTTC. This codes for CASSLVEDYSSYNEQFF.

The sample holds many counts of this clonotype. The chain uses TRBV7-9 and TRBJ2-1; 7 bases are a match to TRBD1. V gave up 4 bases and J gave up 8 bases; unmatched junction bases: 8. The CDR3 sequence is 14 residues long. CDR1 and CDR2 from the germline V gene are SEHNR and FQNEAQ (reference sequence). The CDR3: CASSSGTVADEQFF. The CDR3, as DNA: TGTGCCAGCAGCTCCGGGACAGTAGCCGATGAGCAGTTCTTC.

This clonotype was observed many times. This chain connects TRBV7-8 to TRBJ2-7; 10 nucleotides agree with TRBD2. This CDR3 has 20 residues. The germline CDR1 and CDR2 sequences are SGHVS and FQNEAQ. J was trimmed by 0 bases and V by 4 bases; bases with no gene match: 18. This CDR3 reads CASSSSSGGPYKQYSYEQYF. The CDR3, as DNA: TGTGCCAGCAGCTCATCTAGCGGGGGCCCCTACAAACAATACTCCTACGAGCAGTACTTC.

This clonotype came up many times. V usage is TRBV7-8 and J usage is TRBJ1-5; 9 bases map to TRBD1. The junction had 7 bases not matched to a gene; V was cut back by 7 bases and J by 6 bases. Germline loops: CDR1 SGHVS, CDR2 FQNEAQ. CDR3 size: 14 residues. Written as DNA, the CDR3 is TGTGCCAGCATGGACAGGGGTCTTGGTCAGCCCCAGCATTTT. Translated: CASMDRGLGQPQHF.

This clonotype was seen many times. This chain joins TRBV3-1 and TRBJ2-3; 7 positions agree with TRBD2. V shed 2 bases, J shed 4 bases, and the junction held 15 bases outside the gene matches. The CDR3 is made up of 18 amino acids. CDR1 LGHDT and CDR2 YNNKEL come from the germline V gene (reference sequence). The DNA for the CDR3 is TGTGCCAGCAGCCAACCTTCCCGGTCTAGCGGATACCCAGATACGCAGTATTTT. Residues: CASSQPSRSSGYPDTQYF.

Ten or more counts support this clonotype. This chain uses TRBV30 with TRBJ1-5; D unclear. Trimming removed 3 bases at V and 7 bases at J, with 13 bases between. This CDR3 is built from 13 residues. Germline CDR1 is GTSNPN and CDR2 is SVGIG (reference sequence). CDR3 DNA: TGTGCCTGGAGCCTCGGGGTTGGACAGCCCCAGCATTTT. It codes for CAWSLGVGQPQHF. The full variable domain, completed using reference TRBV30 and TRBJ1-5, is SQTIHQWPATLVQPVGSPLSLECTVEGTSNPNLYWYRQAAGRGLQLLFYSVGIGQISSEVPQNLSASRPQDRQFILSSKKLLLSDSGFYLCAWSLGVGQPQHFGDGTRLSIL.

This clonotype was observed many times. The CDR3 protein is CASSRLSDQPQHF. CDR3 sequence (DNA): TGTGCCAGCAGCCGCCTCAGTGACCAGCCCCAGCATTTT. The chain uses TRBV7-9 and TRBJ1-5; D not certain. The V gene lost 5 bases and the J gene lost 7 bases, with 12 bases spanning the gap. Germline values: CDR1 SEHNR, CDR2 FQNEAQ (reference sequence). This CDR3 has 13 residues.

This clonotype has ten or more counts. This chain connects TRBV20-1 to TRBJ2-1; TRBD2 agrees at 14 bases. The ends lost 2 bases at V and 3 bases at J; junction bases unmatched: 15. CDR3 length: 20 amino acids. Germline CDR1 DFQATT, CDR2 SNEGSKA (reference sequence). CDR3 coding DNA: TGCAGTGCTAGATCCAGACTAGCGGGGGGGCCTAGGTTAAGCTACAATGAGCAGTTCTTC. Its protein is CSARSRLAGGPRLSYNEQFF.

The chain joins TRBV5-4 to TRBJ2-3; TRBD2 matches 8 bases. CDR3 length equals 13 residues. Germline values: CDR1 SGHNT, CDR2 YYREEE (reference sequence). The DNA of the CDR3 is TGTGGCGCGGGGGGCCCCAGCACAGATACGCAGTATTTT. Its protein is CGAGGPSTDTQYF.

This clonotype appeared many times. The rearrangement links TRBV20-1 to TRBJ2-1; D is undetermined. CDR1 is DFQATT and CDR2 is SNEGSKA in the germline V gene (reference sequence). Trimming shortened V by 1 base and J by 6 bases, and 13 bases separated the two germline ends. The CDR3 sequence is 14 residues long. DNA of the CDR3: TGCAGTGCTAGAGGGGTTAGGTTCGTCAATGAGCAGTTCTTC. This codes for CSARGVRFVNEQFF.

The V gene is TRBV6-1, the J gene TRBJ1-2, with TRBD1 identical over 9 bases. In germline, CDR1 is MNHNS, CDR2 SASEGT. The junction had 10 bases not matched to a gene; V was cut back by 6 bases and J by 5 bases. There are 15 residues in the CDR3. CDR3 DNA sequence: TGTGCCAGCAGACTACAGGGGGCGTATCTATATGGCTACACCTTC. As protein: CASRLQGAYLYGYTF.

This clonotype was observed at least ten times. This chain connects TRBV6-1 to TRBJ1-1, with a possible D match to TRBD1 (6 bases). The CDR3 spans 13 residues. Germline V gives CDR1 MNHNS, CDR2 SASEGT. V lost 3 bases to trimming and J lost 5 bases, with 10 bases between them. This CDR3 reads CASSEGGRTEAFF. For the CDR3, the DNA is TGTGCCAGCAGTGAGGGGGGGCGGACTGAAGCTTTCTTT.

This clonotype has just a few counts. The chain uses TRBV18 and TRBJ1-2, with no clear D. The CDR3 loop spans 15 amino acids. V was trimmed by 3 bases and J by 0 bases, leaving 11 bases between them. Germline V gene sequence: CDR1 KGHSH, CDR2 LQKENI. The CDR3 nucleotides read TGTGCCAGCTCACCCCCTAGCGCCTCTAACTATGGCTACACCTTC. This sequence encodes CASSPPSASNYGYTF.

This clonotype has ten or more counts. V usage is TRBV7-9 and J usage is TRBJ2-7; D call uncertain. Per the germline V gene, CDR1 is SEHNR and CDR2 is FQNEAQ (reference sequence). Trimming stripped 2 bases from V and 9 bases from J, with 17 bases between. The CDR3 is 14 amino acids. CDR3 residues: CASSLSTYPIVQYF. The CDR3 nucleotides read TGTGCCAGCAGCTTATCGACGTACCCGATTGTGCAGTACTTC.

This clonotype was seen more than once but under ten times. The chain's CDR3 is CASSLASGLETQYF. Written as DNA, the CDR3 is TGTGCCAGCAGCTTAGCGTCGGGGTTAGAGACCCAGTACTTC. The chain is built from TRBV7-8 and TRBJ2-5; D perhaps matches TRBD2 (5 bases). V lost 0 bases and J 4 bases, leaving 9 bases between the germline ends. The CDR3 runs 14 residues. Germline V CDR1 and CDR2: SGHVS, FQNEAQ.

This clonotype appeared many times. The chain links TRBV12-3 or TRBV12-4 to TRBJ2-1; D remains unclear. CDR3 length equals 14 residues. Trimming stripped 5 bases from V and 3 bases from J, with 11 bases between. CDR3 bases: TGTGCCAGCAGTCCCCGGACCTTCTACAATGAGCAGTTCTTC. Encoded protein: CASSPRTFYNEQFF.

V is TRBV20-1 and J is TRBJ2-2; D possibly uses TRBD1 or TRBD2 (5 bases each). This CDR3 is 16 amino acids long. Trimming pared 1 base from V and 0 bases from J, leaving 12 bases between. Per germline, CDR1 DFQATT and CDR2 SNEGSKA (reference sequence). CDR3 sequence: CSARVEGQTNTGELFF. CDR3 sequence (DNA): TGCAGTGCTAGAGTAGAGGGGCAAACGAACACCGGGGAGCTGTTTTTT.

The table lists this clonotype with a few counts. The genes are TRBV12-5 and TRBJ2-1; D is uncertain. The CDR3 is 16 amino acids. V dropped 0 bases and J dropped 3 bases, with 12 bases sitting between them. The V gene's germline CDR1 is LGHNT and CDR2 FRNRAP. CDR3 in amino acids: CASGLVFSRGYNEQFF. For the CDR3, the DNA is TGTGCTAGTGGTTTGGTATTCAGCCGTGGCTACAATGAGCAGTTCTTC.

The sample holds many counts of this clonotype. The genes are TRBV30 and TRBJ2-2; unclear D gene. Per germline, CDR1 GTSNPN and CDR2 SVGIG (reference sequence). The CDR3 spans 17 residues. Trimming took off 4 bases at V and 0 bases at J, with 18 bases between the two ends. CDR3 DNA sequence: TGTGCCTGGAAACGTCAGCCACCGTTCGCGAACACCGGGGAGCTGTTTTTT. It codes for CAWKRQPPFANTGELFF.

Many counts were recorded for this clonotype. The chain carries TRBV18 and TRBJ1-1; D perhaps matches TRBD1 (5 bases). V lost 2 bases and J lost 0, with 10 bases in between. The CDR3 is 15 residues long. Germline V gene sequence: CDR1 KGHSH, CDR2 LQKENI. For the CDR3, the DNA is TGTGCCAGCTCACCAGGAGGGGTCCTGAACACTGAAGCTTTCTTT. Its translation: CASSPGGVLNTEAFF.

V is TRBV25-1 and J is TRBJ2-5; 7 bases map to TRBD1. Germline CDR1 and CDR2: MGHDK and SYGVNS. With V trimmed by 4 bases and J by 1 base, 3 bases remained unmatched. The CDR3 loop spans 14 amino acids. CDR3 nucleotides: TGTGCCAGCAGTGCCCGGACAGGCCAAGAGACCCAGTACTTC. Its translation is CASSARTGQETQYF.

This clonotype was seen repeatedly, ten times or more. This chain connects TRBV12-5 to TRBJ1-5, with D possibly matching TRBD1 (5 bases). CDR1 and CDR2 (germline): LGHNT, FRNRAP. This CDR3 has 14 residues. The germline V and J ends were trimmed by 9 bases and 5 bases, with 17 bases remaining between them. The CDR3 DNA is TGTGCTAGCGGTATGGGGGGGGTCTATCAGCCCCAGCATTTT. Encoded protein: CASGMGGVYQPQHF.

A few counts support this clonotype. The V gene is TRBV5-1, the J gene TRBJ2-5, with no clear D. Germline assignment: CDR1 SGHRS and CDR2 YFSETQ. The CDR3 spans 16 residues. Trimming shortened V by 4 bases and J by 5 bases, and 21 bases separated the two germline ends. CDR3 sequence reads: CASSPRGTGHAETQYF. The CDR3, as DNA: TGCGCCAGCAGCCCCCGTGGAACGGGCCATGCGGAGACCCAGTACTTC.

Ten or more counts support this clonotype. The V gene is TRBV18, the J gene TRBJ2-7; unclear D gene. The CDR3 spans 13 residues. CDR1 and CDR2 (germline): KGHSH, LQKENI. V gave up 5 bases and J gave up 7 bases, with 15 bases separating them. DNA for the CDR3: TGTGCCAGCTCAACGGCGACACCCGGGGAGCAGTACTTC. Translated, it gives CASSTATPGEQYF.

The V gene is TRBV9, the J gene TRBJ2-2; 9 nucleotides agree with TRBD2. Germline loops: CDR1 SGDLS, CDR2 YYNGEE. This CDR3 spans 18 amino acids. Trimming took 0 bases from V and 4 from J; bases not matched to a gene: 10. The CDR3 loop reads CASSVDRGLAGITGELFF. Written as DNA, the CDR3 is TGTGCCAGCAGCGTAGACCGGGGTCTAGCGGGGATCACCGGGGAGCTGTTTTTT. The variable domain in full, with the rest retrieved from reference TRBV9 and TRBJ2-2, is DSGVTQTPKHLITATGQRVTLRCSPRSGDLSVYWYQQSLDQGLQFLIQYYNGEERAKGNILERFSAQQFPDLHSELNLSSLELGDSALYFCASSVDRGLAGITGELFFGEGSRLTVL.

The genes are TRBV7-9 and TRBJ1-2, with a tentative D call TRBD1 (5 bases). The germline V gene has CDR1 SEHNR and CDR2 FQNEAQ (reference sequence). CDR3 length: 15 amino acids. Trimming took 1 base from V and 2 from J, leaving 11 bases between them. CDR3 in amino acids: CASSLGGGNNYGYTF. CDR3 nucleotides: TGTGCCAGCAGCTTAGGGGGGGGAAACAACTATGGCTACACCTTC. The complete variable domain, with remaining parts taken from reference TRBV7-9 and TRBJ1-2, reads DTGVSQNPRHKITKRGQNVTFRCDPISEHNRLYWYRQTLGQGPEFLTYFQNEAQLEKSRLLSDRFSAERPKGSFSTLEIQRTEQGDSAMYLCASSLGGGNNYGYTFGSGTRLTVV.

The sample holds a few counts of this clonotype. This chain connects TRBV5-1 to TRBJ2-3, with 9 positions matching TRBD1. With V trimmed by 7 bases and J by 2 bases, 11 bases remained unmatched. The CDR3 loop spans 16 amino acids. Germline CDR1 SGHRS, CDR2 YFSETQ. Here the CDR3 DNA reads TGCGCCAGCTCGCTACCGGGACAGGGTAACACAGATACGCAGTATTTT. Translated, it gives CASSLPGQGNTDTQYF.

This rearrangement joins TRBV20-1 to TRBJ2-3; D not certain. CDR1 DFQATT and CDR2 SNEGSKA come from the germline V gene (reference sequence). The CDR3 loop spans 14 amino acids. Trimming took 3 bases from V and 6 from J, leaving 16 bases between them. The CDR3 is CSARAPDFPDTQYF. The CDR3 DNA is TGCAGTGCTAGGGCCCCTGACTTCCCCGATACGCAGTATTTT.